Included here is one TCR beta chain sequence, with context. Deletions cut 4 bases from V and 2 bases from J, with 11 bases between. Germline V gene data show CDR1 as MNHEY and CDR2 as SVGAGI. The CDR3 is 14 amino acids. The entry originates in a study of technical replicates of blood from several donors. TCRdb's table, derived via immunoSEQ multiplex PCR, lists solely in-frame clones and lacks some. The sample has roughly 92,000 clones, roughly 95% seen once. The genes are TRBV6-5 and TRBJ1-1; D gene unclear. The receptor was isolated from a human donor in good health. The sample comprised T cells isolated from PBMCs. The CDR3 DNA reads TGTGCCAGCAGTTTTGCGACTGACAACACTGAAGCTTTCTTT. Translating it yields CASSFATDNTEAFF.